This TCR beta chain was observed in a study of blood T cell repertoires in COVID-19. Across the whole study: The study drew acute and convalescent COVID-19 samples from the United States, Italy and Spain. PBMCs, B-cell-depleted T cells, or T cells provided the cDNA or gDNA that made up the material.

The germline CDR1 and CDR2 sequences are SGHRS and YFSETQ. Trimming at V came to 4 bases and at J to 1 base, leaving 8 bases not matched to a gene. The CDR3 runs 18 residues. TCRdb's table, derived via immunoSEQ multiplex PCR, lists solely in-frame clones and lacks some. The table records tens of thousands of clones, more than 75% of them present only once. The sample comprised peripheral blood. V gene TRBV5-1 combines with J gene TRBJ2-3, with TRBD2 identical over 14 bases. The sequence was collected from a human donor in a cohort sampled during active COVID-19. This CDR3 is CASSEGTSGSVGTDTQYF. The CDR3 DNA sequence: TGCGCCAGCAGCGAAGGGACTAGCGGGAGCGTCGGCACAGATACGCAGTATTTT.